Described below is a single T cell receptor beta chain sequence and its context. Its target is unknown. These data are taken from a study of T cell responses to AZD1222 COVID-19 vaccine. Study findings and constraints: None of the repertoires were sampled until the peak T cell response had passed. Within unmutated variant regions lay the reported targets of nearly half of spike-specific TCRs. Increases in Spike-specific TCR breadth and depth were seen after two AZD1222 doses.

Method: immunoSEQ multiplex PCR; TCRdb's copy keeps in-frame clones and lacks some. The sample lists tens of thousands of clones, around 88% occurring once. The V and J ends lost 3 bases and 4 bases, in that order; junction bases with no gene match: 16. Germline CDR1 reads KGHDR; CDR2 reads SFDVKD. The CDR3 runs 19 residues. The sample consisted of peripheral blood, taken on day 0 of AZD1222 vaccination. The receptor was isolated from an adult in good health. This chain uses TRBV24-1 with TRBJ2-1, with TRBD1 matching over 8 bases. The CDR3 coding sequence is TGTGCCACCAGTGATCCCCGGGGCCGAGGACAGGGAAGATACAATGAGCAGTTCTTC. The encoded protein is CATSDPRGRGQGRYNEQFF.